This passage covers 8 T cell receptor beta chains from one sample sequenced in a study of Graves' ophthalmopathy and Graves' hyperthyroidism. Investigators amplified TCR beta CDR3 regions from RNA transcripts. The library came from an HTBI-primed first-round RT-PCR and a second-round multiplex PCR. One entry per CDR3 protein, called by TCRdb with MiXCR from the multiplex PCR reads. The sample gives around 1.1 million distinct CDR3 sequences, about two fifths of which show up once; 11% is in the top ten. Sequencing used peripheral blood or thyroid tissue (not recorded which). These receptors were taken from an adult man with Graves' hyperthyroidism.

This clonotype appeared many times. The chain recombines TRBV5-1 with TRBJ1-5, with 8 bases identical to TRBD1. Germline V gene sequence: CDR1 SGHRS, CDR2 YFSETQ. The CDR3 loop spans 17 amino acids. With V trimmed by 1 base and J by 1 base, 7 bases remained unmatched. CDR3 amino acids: CASSLKPQGASNQPQHF. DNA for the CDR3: TGCGCCAGCAGCTTGAAGCCGCAGGGGGCCAGCAATCAGCCCCAGCATTTT.

CDR3 region: CASSCGQGSSGANVLTF. As DNA, the CDR3 is TGTGCCAGCAGTTGCGGACAGGGTTCAAGCGGGGCCAACGTCCTGACTTTC. This rearrangement joins TRBV6-7 to TRBJ2-6, with TRBD1 identical over 8 bases. TRBV6-7 qualifies as an ORF whose function is uncertain. V dropped 4 bases and J dropped 4; count of bases not matched to a gene: 9. CDR3 length: 17 amino acids.

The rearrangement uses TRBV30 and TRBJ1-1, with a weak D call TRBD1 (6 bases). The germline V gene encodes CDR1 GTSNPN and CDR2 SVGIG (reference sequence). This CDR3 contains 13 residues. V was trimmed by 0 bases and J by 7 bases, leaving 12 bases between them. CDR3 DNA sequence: TGTGCCTGGAGTGTACAGGGTATGGGTGAAGCTTTCTTT. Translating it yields CAWSVQGMGEAFF. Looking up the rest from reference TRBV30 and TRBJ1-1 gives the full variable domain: SQTIHQWPATLVQPVGSPLSLECTVEGTSNPNLYWYRQAAGRGLQLLFYSVGIGQISSEVPQNLSASRPQDRQFILSSKKLLLSDSGFYLCAWSVQGMGEAFFGQGTRLTVV.

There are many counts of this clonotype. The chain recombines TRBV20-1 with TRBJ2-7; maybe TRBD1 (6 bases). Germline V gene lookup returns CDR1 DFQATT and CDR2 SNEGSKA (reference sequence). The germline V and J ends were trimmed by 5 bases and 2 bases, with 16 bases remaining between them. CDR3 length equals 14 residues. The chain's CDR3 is CSAAGRQVTYEQYF. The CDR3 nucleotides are TGCAGTGCTGCTGGAAGACAGGTGACCTACGAGCAGTACTTC.

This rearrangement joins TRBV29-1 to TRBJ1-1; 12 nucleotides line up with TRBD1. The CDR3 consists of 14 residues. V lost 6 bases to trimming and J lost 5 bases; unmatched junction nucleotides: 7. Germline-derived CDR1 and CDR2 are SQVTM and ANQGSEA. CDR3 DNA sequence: TGCAGCGTGCCGGGACAGGGGGCGATGACTGAAGCTTTCTTT. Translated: CSVPGQGAMTEAFF.

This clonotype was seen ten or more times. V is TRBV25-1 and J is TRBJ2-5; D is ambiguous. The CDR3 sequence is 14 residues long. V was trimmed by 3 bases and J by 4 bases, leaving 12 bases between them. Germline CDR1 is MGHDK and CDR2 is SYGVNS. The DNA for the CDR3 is TGTGCCAGCAGTGATCTGGAAGCCGGAGAGACCCAGTACTTC. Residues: CASSDLEAGETQYF.

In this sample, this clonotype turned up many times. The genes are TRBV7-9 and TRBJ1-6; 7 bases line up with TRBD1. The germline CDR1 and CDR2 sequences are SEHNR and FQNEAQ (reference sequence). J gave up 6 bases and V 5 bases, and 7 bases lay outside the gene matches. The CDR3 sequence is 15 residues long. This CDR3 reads CASSPGQTSNSPLHF. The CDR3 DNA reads TGTGCCAGCAGCCCGGGACAGACCTCTAATTCACCCCTCCACTTT. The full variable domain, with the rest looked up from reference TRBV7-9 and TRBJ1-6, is DTGVSQNPRHKITKRGQNVTFRCDPISEHNRLYWYRQTLGQGPEFLTYFQNEAQLEKSRLLSDRFSAERPKGSFSTLEIQRTEQGDSAMYLCASSPGQTSNSPLHFGNGTRLTVT.

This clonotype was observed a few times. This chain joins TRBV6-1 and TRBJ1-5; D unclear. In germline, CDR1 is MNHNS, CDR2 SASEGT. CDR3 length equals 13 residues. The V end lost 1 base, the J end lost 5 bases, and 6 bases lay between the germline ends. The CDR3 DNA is TGTGCCAGCAGTGAAGTCCCGGATCAGCCCCAGCATTTT. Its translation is CASSEVPDQPQHF.